Detailed here is one T cell receptor beta chain. Only a few counts were recorded for this clonotype. The clone's antigen remains unknown. No base quality values were provided; no much bigger clone lies one nucleotide off. The meaning of the sample's treatment or condition label: live attenuated yellow fever vaccine strain. A standard Ficoll-Paque protocol was used to isolate PBMCs from peripheral blood. Dynabeads CD4 and CD8 positive selection kits were used to isolate the CD4 and CD8 T-cell fractions. RNA was extracted with TriZol from bulk PBMCs, CD4 and CD8 fractions, and dextramer-positive and dextramer-negative fractions. Trimmed from V: 5 bases; trimmed from J: 6 bases; junction bases lacking a gene match: 5. CDR1 and CDR2 are drawn from the germline V gene (reference sequence): LNHNV, YYDKDF. Including cysteine and phenylalanine, the CDR3 has 14 amino acids. CDR3 DNA is the only sequence kept; it has 42 bases, read in frame from the first base.

The entry originates in a study of T cells after yellow fever vaccination (dated by TCRdb to between 2019 and 2020). Study-level background: The SMART-Seq v4 Ultra Low Input RNA kit was used to prepare libraries from fractions with low cell numbers. To track T-cell clones before and after primary and booster YFV17D yellow fever vaccination, bulk TCR alpha and beta repertoires were sequenced longitudinally. Blood was collected at multiple timepoints before and after primary and secondary immunization, and bulk PBMC replicates and cell subsets were isolated. Two healthy male donors, one aged 18 to 30 and one aged 30 to 40 years, made up the cohort. Results the study describes overall, beyond this receptor: The secondary T-cell response was weaker than the primary response but faster, peaking on day 5 instead of day 15. A small fraction of clonotypes appeared in both the CD4 and CD8 compartments, likely as a result of convergent recombination. After the booster, most of the clones that had expanded following primary vaccination were detected again (almost 98% of CD4 and around 90% of CD8), which suggests that memory was broadly maintained. FACS-sorted repertoires could contain abundant contaminating clonotypes from the bulk population, so computational filtering was required. The study included only two donors, which limits how far the findings can be generalized.

TCR cDNA was synthesized by 5'RACE template switching, which introduced a universal primer site and unique molecular identifiers. Priming of cDNA synthesis was performed from both the TCR alpha and TCR beta constant segments. Two PCR steps were used to amplify libraries, with sample barcodes and sequencing adapters being added in the second step. Sequencing of libraries was performed on Illumina HiSeq 2500 (2x100 bp) or NovaSeq (2x150 bp). Under the source paper's analysis protocol: MIGEC was used to demultiplex reads and collapse the reads into UMI consensus sequences, and MiXCR was used for V(D)J alignment. Clonotypes responding to the vaccine were identified with edgeR on replicate PBMC samples, with the criteria of FDR below 0.01 and a log2 fold change above 5 up to day 15. Bulk clonotypes were assigned CD4 or CD8 identity according to which sequenced CD4 or CD8 repertoire held them at higher abundance. TCRdb trimmed the raw reads at Q25, called clones with MiXCR and kept productive beta chains. Here each entry gathers all rows of one CDR3 protein and keeps the most common genes and DNA. The V and J calls, along with clone size, are taken from TCRdb and not from the paper's own processing. This sample gives around 230,000 distinct CDR3 sequences in total; 5.5% to 8.5% of them show up just once. The top ten clonotypes cover approximately 1% of the sample.

Sequencing was performed on CD4+ T cells sorted from PBMCs, taken on the day of the yellow fever booster vaccination. The chain is made from TRBV15 and TRBJ2-1; 9 of the junction bases match TRBD2. This TCR was recovered from a young man who received the YFV17D yellow fever vaccine. DNA sequence: TGTGCCACCAGCGCAGGCGGGAGGGCCAATGAGCAGTTCTTC. Translation gives CATSAGGRANEQFF.